The 32 T cell receptor beta chains below come from one sample, sequenced in a study of human thymus T cells. During corrective heart surgery, resections were taken, and the thymus tissue came from them. Assay: immunoSEQ multiplex PCR; the TCRdb copy retains only in-frame clones and omits some. In the table there are tens of thousands of clones, roughly 96% of which are singletons. The sample taken for sequencing was thymus tissue. The receptors here all came from a boy less than two years old with a congenital heart defect but otherwise immunologically healthy.

The J gene is TRBJ2-7, the V gene TRBV11-2, with 7 bases fitting TRBD1. The CDR3 is made up of 17 amino acids. Germline V gene lookup returns CDR1 SGHAT and CDR2 FQNNGV. V shed 1 base and J 7 bases; nucleotides not matched to a gene: 16. The CDR3 loop reads CASSLGPPGQALGEQYF. Here the CDR3 DNA reads TGTGCCAGCAGCTTAGGCCCACCCGGACAGGCGCTGGGTGAGCAGTACTTC.

The chain employs TRBV13 and TRBJ1-6; TRBD1 might be the D (5 bases). Per germline, CDR1 PRHDT and CDR2 FYEKMQ (reference sequence). The ends were cut back, 5 bases at V and 7 bases at J, with 15 bases in the middle. The CDR3 runs 15 residues. In nucleotides, the CDR3 is TGTGCCAGCAGCCGAGACAGTGGGAGGAATTCACCCCTCCACTTT. It encodes CASSRDSGRNSPLHF.

The V and J genes are TRBV11-2 and TRBJ1-1, with D maybe TRBD1 (6 bases). Trimming removed 5 bases at V and 10 bases at J, with 20 bases between. From germline, CDR1 is SGHAT and CDR2 FQNNGV. The length of the CDR3 is 14 residues. CDR3 sequence: CASSLQGGTLSAFF. The DNA of the CDR3 is TGTGCCAGCAGCCTACAGGGAGGTACACTGTCAGCTTTCTTT.

The V and J genes are TRBV6-5 and TRBJ1-5; no reliable D call. The CDR3 is 14 residues long. Germline CDR1 and CDR2: MNHEY and SVGAGI. V lost 6 bases and J lost 2, with 11 bases in between. The CDR3 here is CASRGKRGNQPQHF. CDR3 in DNA: TGTGCCAGCAGGGGAAAGAGAGGCAATCAGCCCCAGCATTTT.

The chain links TRBV2 to TRBJ2-1; TRBD2 agrees at 10 bases. The CDR3 covers 14 residues. Germline lookup yields CDR1 SNHLY and CDR2 FYNNEI. V lost 8 bases and J lost 6; bases outside the gene matches: 7. This CDR3 is CASVSGRRFNEQFF. The CDR3 DNA reads TGTGCCAGCGTTAGCGGGAGGCGTTTCAATGAGCAGTTCTTC.

The CDR3 coding sequence is TGCGCCAGCAGGGTCGGGGGGCGCGTGGAGACCCAGTACTTC. Amino acids: CASRVGGRVETQYF. The V gene is TRBV5-1, the J gene TRBJ2-5; D perhaps matches TRBD2 (7 bases). V was pared by 5 bases and J by 5 bases, with 16 bases between. The CDR3 loop spans 14 amino acids. The germline gives CDR1 SGHRS, CDR2 YFSETQ.

This clone has only one observation. V usage is TRBV4-1 and J usage is TRBJ2-7; TRBD1 agrees at 9 bases. V lost 5 bases to trimming and J lost 2 bases; unmatched junction nucleotides: 10. The CDR3 totals 16 residues. Per the germline V gene, CDR1 is MGHRA and CDR2 is YSYEKL. CDR3 sequence (DNA): TGCGCCAGCAGCTTATCCCCGGGACAGGGCCCCTACGAGCAGTACTTC. Its translation: CASSLSPGQGPYEQYF.

This rearrangement joins TRBV6-1 to TRBJ2-7; 7 bases agree with TRBD1. This CDR3 is 18 amino acids long. CDR1 is MNHNS and CDR2 is SASEGT in the germline V gene. The V gene end was trimmed by 2 bases and the J gene end by 3 bases; junction bases not matched to a gene: 16. CDR3 residues: CASSETSHVGTEFYEQYF. Written as DNA, the CDR3 is TGTGCCAGCAGTGAAACCTCCCATGTCGGGACAGAATTCTACGAGCAGTACTTC.

The chain is built from TRBV28 and TRBJ2-5; maybe TRBD2 (5 bases). Trimming removed 3 bases at V and 4 bases at J, with 12 bases between. CDR3 length: 14 residues. Germline lookup yields CDR1 MDHEN and CDR2 SYDVKM. The CDR3 spells CASSFGGYAETQYF. Written as DNA, the CDR3 is TGTGCCAGCAGTTTTGGCGGGTACGCAGAGACCCAGTACTTC.

The chain uses TRBV4-2 and TRBJ2-2; D unclear. Trimming took 10 bases from V and 2 from J, leaving 8 bases between them. Per the germline V gene, CDR1 is LGHNA and CDR2 is YNFKEQ. This CDR3 is 12 amino acids long. The CDR3 region has the DNA TGTGCCACCATGAGCAACACCGGGGAGCTGTTTTTT. This gives the protein CATMSNTGELFF.

V and J are TRBV5-1 and TRBJ2-1; 10 nucleotides match TRBD2. This CDR3 contains 22 residues. Trimming cost V 3 bases and J 1 base; bases outside gene matches: 22. Per germline, CDR1 SGHRS and CDR2 YFSETQ. The CDR3 sequence is CASSWGPSPGLAGVRSYNEQFF. CDR3 DNA: TGCGCCAGCAGCTGGGGGCCCTCCCCCGGGCTAGCGGGAGTTCGATCCTACAATGAGCAGTTCTTC.

The DNA of the CDR3 is TGTGCCAGCAGCTTGTTACAGGGGGCGCGAGATGAAAAACTGTTTTTT. Residues: CASSLLQGARDEKLFF. The chain links TRBV5-6 to TRBJ1-4; 9 nucleotides match TRBD1. Germline CDR1 SGHDT, CDR2 YYEEEE. The CDR3 has 16 residues. V shed 1 base, J shed 6 bases, and the junction held 7 bases outside the gene matches.

This clone was detected only once. CDR3 DNA: TGCGCCAGCAGCCAAGATGCGGGGCCGAACACCGGGGAGCTGTTTTTT. Protein product: CASSQDAGPNTGELFF. The rearrangement joins TRBV4-1 to TRBJ2-2; D is possibly TRBD2 (6 bases). V was cut by 0 bases and J by 0 bases, with 8 bases left in between. The CDR3 consists of 16 residues. Per germline, CDR1 MGHRA and CDR2 YSYEKL.

The chain couples TRBV10-2 to TRBJ2-3; TRBD2 matches 12 bases. The germline V gene has CDR1 WSHSY and CDR2 SAAADI. This CDR3 has 15 residues. J was trimmed by 4 bases and V by 6 bases; bases with no gene match: 5. The CDR3 region is CASSLAGGPADTQYF. CDR3 nucleotides: TGCGCCAGCAGCCTAGCGGGAGGGCCAGCAGATACGCAGTATTTT.

The V gene is TRBV5-6, the J gene TRBJ2-7; D not resolved. V was pared by 2 bases and J by 4 bases, with 4 bases between. Per the germline V gene, CDR1 is SGHDT and CDR2 is YYEEEE. This CDR3 has 11 amino acids. In DNA, the CDR3 is TGTGCCAGCAGCTTTGGTTACGAGCAGTACTTC. This translates into CASSFGYEQYF.

The gene calls are TRBV11-1 and TRBJ2-7, with 9 nucleotides matching TRBD1. The CDR3 sequence is 12 residues long. CDR1 is SGHAT and CDR2 is FQDESV in the germline V gene (reference sequence). V shed 5 bases, J shed 7 bases, and the junction held 3 bases outside the gene matches. The CDR3 reads CASSRDREEQYF. Written as DNA, the CDR3 is TGTGCCAGCAGCCGGGACAGGGAAGAGCAGTACTTC.

This clone was seen just once. This sequence joins TRBV4-2 and TRBJ1-5; D uncertain. The CDR3 consists of 18 residues. Trimming pared 1 base from V and 0 bases from J, leaving 16 bases between. Looked up from germline, CDR1 is LGHNA and CDR2 is YNFKEQ. The CDR3 DNA reads as TGTGCCAGCAGCCAAGTATGGCCAGTGGCTTATAGCAATCAGCCCCAGCATTTT. This encodes CASSQVWPVAYSNQPQHF.

In its sample, this clone was seen once. The rearrangement uses TRBV7-9 and TRBJ2-4, with TRBD1 matching 7 bases. V gave up 1 base and J gave up 0 bases; unmatched junction bases: 6. CDR1 is SEHNR and CDR2 is FQNEAQ in the germline V gene (reference sequence). This CDR3 contains 17 residues. CDR3 nucleotide sequence: TGTGCCAGCAGCTTAGACGGGACAGATTTAGCCAAAAACATTCAGTACTTC. Protein sequence: CASSLDGTDLAKNIQYF.

The chain has TRBV28 and TRBJ2-1, with 8 bases fitting TRBD2. The germline gives CDR1 MDHEN, CDR2 SYDVKM. The junction had 11 bases not matched to a gene; V was cut back by 2 bases and J by 8 bases. There are 16 residues in the CDR3. The CDR3 loop is CASSLGPGLGMHEQFF. In DNA form, the CDR3 reads TGTGCCAGCAGTTTAGGGCCGGGACTAGGAATGCATGAGCAGTTCTTC.

CDR3 DNA: TGTGCCTGGATAAGACAGGGAGGCAAGTGGGGAAACTATGGCTACACCTTC. This codes for CAWIRQGGKWGNYGYTF. The chain recombines TRBV30 with TRBJ1-2; 7 bases map to TRBD1. The germline V gene has CDR1 GTSNPN and CDR2 SVGIG (reference sequence). The CDR3 runs 17 residues. The trim removed 4 bases at V and 2 bases at J, leaving 16 bases unmatched.

The CDR3 here is CASSLSSRANEKLFF. The CDR3 region has the DNA TGTGCCAGCAGCTTATCCTCCAGGGCTAATGAAAAACTGTTTTTT. V is TRBV7-9 and J is TRBJ1-4, with D maybe TRBD1 (5 bases). The CDR3 loop spans 15 amino acids. The V and J ends lost 2 bases and 3 bases respectively, with 10 bases between them. Germline loops: CDR1 SEHNR, CDR2 FQNEAQ (reference sequence). The full variable domain, in which reference TRBV7-9 and TRBJ1-4 provide the parts outside the CDR3, is DTGVSQNPRHKITKRGQNVTFRCDPISEHNRLYWYRQTLGQGPEFLTYFQNEAQLEKSRLLSDRFSAERPKGSFSTLEIQRTEQGDSAMYLCASSLSSRANEKLFFGSGTQLSVL.

This sequence joins TRBV28 and TRBJ2-2; D unresolved. V lost 3 bases to trimming and J lost 4 bases, with 15 bases between them. The CDR3 sequence is 16 residues long. The germline CDR1 and CDR2 sequences are MDHEN and SYDVKM. The CDR3 here is CASSFTCRLSTGELFF. The CDR3, as DNA: TGTGCCAGCAGTTTTACTTGTCGGCTTAGCACCGGGGAGCTGTTTTTT. The variable domain in full, with the rest retrieved from reference TRBV28 and TRBJ2-2, is DVKVTQSSRYLVKRTGEKVFLECVQDMDHENMFWYRQDPGLGLRLIYFSYDVKMKEKGDIPEGYSVSREKKERFSLILESASTNQTSMYLCASSFTCRLSTGELFFGEGSRLTVL.

V and J are TRBV10-3 and TRBJ2-1; 8 bases are a match to TRBD1. Trimming took 2 bases from V and 6 from J; bases not matched to a gene: 9. Germline values: CDR1 ENHRY, CDR2 SYGVKD. This CDR3 is built from 16 residues. CDR3 sequence: CAISEEWTGRFNEQFF. The CDR3 coding sequence is TGTGCCATCAGTGAGGAATGGACAGGGAGGTTCAATGAGCAGTTCTTC.

The chain joins TRBV27 to TRBJ2-7, with TRBD2 matching 8 bases. CDR1 is MNHEY and CDR2 is SMNVEV in the germline V gene (reference sequence). The CDR3 contains 14 residues. V was clipped by 5 bases and J by 3 bases; unmatched bases: 6. CDR3 sequence reads: CASSPGTRGYEQYF. CDR3 nucleotides: TGTGCCAGCAGTCCCGGGACTAGGGGCTACGAGCAGTACTTC.

The rearrangement joins TRBV18 to TRBJ2-2; D remains ambiguous. Germline CDR1 KGHSH, CDR2 LQKENI. CDR3 length equals 15 residues. V lost 5 bases to trimming and J lost 5 bases, with 15 bases between them. The CDR3 loop is CASSYPSEGTGELFF. The CDR3 DNA sequence: TGTGCCAGCTCATACCCCTCCGAAGGAACCGGGGAGCTGTTTTTT.

The chain joins TRBV7-2 to TRBJ2-1, with TRBD2 matching over 11 bases. In germline, CDR1 is SGHTA, CDR2 FQGNSA. The CDR3 is made up of 15 amino acids. With V trimmed by 5 bases and J by 6 bases, 6 bases remained unmatched. CDR3 nucleotide sequence: TGTGCCAGCAGCCACGGACTAGCGGGTCTCAATGAGCAGTTCTTC. Encoded protein: CASSHGLAGLNEQFF.

This chain connects TRBV6-6 to TRBJ1-1, with unresolved D. The CDR3 runs 15 residues. The V gene's germline CDR1 is MNHNY and CDR2 SVGAGI (reference sequence). The V end lost 2 bases, the J end lost 1 base, and 11 bases lay between the germline ends. The CDR3 DNA reads TGTGCCAGCAGTTACAGTAACGAGGAGAACACTGAAGCTTTCTTT. It translates to CASSYSNEENTEAFF.

V and J are TRBV5-1 and TRBJ2-2; D is perhaps TRBD2 (6 bases). Germline loops: CDR1 SGHRS, CDR2 YFSETQ. Trimming removed 5 bases from V and 6 bases from J, with 17 bases in between. The CDR3 loop spans 15 amino acids. The CDR3 sequence is CASRLASREPGELFF. The CDR3 DNA reads TGCGCCAGCAGACTGGCATCGCGGGAACCCGGGGAGCTGTTTTTT.

This sequence joins TRBV6-5 and TRBJ2-7; 7 bases agree with TRBD1. The germline CDR1 and CDR2 sequences are MNHEY and SVGAGI. V lost 5 bases to trimming and J lost 3 bases; unmatched junction nucleotides: 1. This CDR3 comprises 12 residues. The CDR3 nucleotides read TGTGCCAGCAGTACAGGGGTCTACGAGCAGTACTTC. Translation: CASSTGVYEQYF.

This chain joins TRBV9 and TRBJ2-5, with 11 nucleotides matching TRBD2. Germline V gene lookup returns CDR1 SGDLS and CDR2 YYNGEE. Trimming cost V 0 bases and J 2 bases; bases outside gene matches: 6. This CDR3 contains 17 residues. This chain's CDR3 is CASSVGPSGRRQETQYF. The DNA for the CDR3 is TGTGCCAGCAGCGTAGGTCCTAGCGGGAGGAGGCAAGAGACCCAGTACTTC.

This chain connects TRBV30 to TRBJ1-5; the D is unclear. The CDR3 length is 14 residues. V was cut by 2 bases and J by 4 bases, with 12 bases left in between. Germline V gives CDR1 GTSNPN, CDR2 SVGIG (reference sequence). DNA of the CDR3: TGTGCCTGGAGTAGATCACAGAAAAATCAGCCCCAGCATTTT. It encodes CAWSRSQKNQPQHF.

This clone was recorded only once. CDR3 protein: CASRQVLSRDRKTQYF. Written as DNA, the CDR3 is TGTGCCAGCAGGCAAGTTCTTAGTCGGGACCGAAAGACCCAGTACTTC. The chain has TRBV7-9 and TRBJ2-5; D tentatively reads TRBD1 or TRBD2 (5 bases each). V lost 6 bases and J lost 6, with 23 bases in between. The CDR3 sequence is 16 residues long. The germline CDR1 and CDR2 sequences are SEHNR and FQNEAQ (reference sequence).